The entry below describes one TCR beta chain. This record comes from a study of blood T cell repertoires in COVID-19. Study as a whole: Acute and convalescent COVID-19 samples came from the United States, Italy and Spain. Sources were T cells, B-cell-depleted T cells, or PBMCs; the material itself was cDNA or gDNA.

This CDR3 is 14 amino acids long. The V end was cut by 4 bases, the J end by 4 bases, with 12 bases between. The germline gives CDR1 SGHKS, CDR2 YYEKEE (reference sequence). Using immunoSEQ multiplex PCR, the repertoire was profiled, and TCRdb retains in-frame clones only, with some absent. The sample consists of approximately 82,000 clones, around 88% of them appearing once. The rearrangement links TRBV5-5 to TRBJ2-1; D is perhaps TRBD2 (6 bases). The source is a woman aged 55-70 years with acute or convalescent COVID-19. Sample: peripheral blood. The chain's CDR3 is CASSPGLLYNEQFF. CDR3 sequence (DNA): TGTGCCAGCAGCCCGGGACTTCTTTACAATGAGCAGTTCTTC.